This is a list of T cell receptor beta chains from one sample in a study of cytomegalovirus exposure and HLA in healthy donors. Clones were sequenced by immunoSEQ multiplex PCR, and TCRdb holds only the in-frame ones, with some missing. In the table there are fewer than 200,000 clones, about four fifths of which are singletons. The specimen sequenced was PBMCs. The receptors originated from a girl between 5 and 17 years old in good health and CMV-seropositive. Both conserved end residues are part of each CDR3. Each record gives: clone size, J gene, V gene, D gene, CDR3 DNA, CDR3 protein. The D gene is left open where the match is weak. Size tells how often a clone was seen (once, few, many) or the class of an expanded clone, and some rows leave it out.

abundance: -
j_gene: TRBJ2-2
v_gene: TRBV6-4
d_gene: -
CDR3nt: TGTGCCAGCAGTGTCGACGGACTACACACCGGGGAGCTGTTTTTT
CDR3aa: CASSVDGLHTGELFF

abundance: -
j_gene: TRBJ2-7
v_gene: TRBV15
d_gene: -
CDR3nt: TGTGCCACCAGCACCGGGACTCTCTCCTACGAGCAGTACTTC
CDR3aa: CATSTGTLSYEQYF

abundance: -
j_gene: TRBJ1-2
v_gene: TRBV27
d_gene: TRBD1
CDR3nt: TGTGCCAGCAGTTTAACACAGGGGCGGTCCTATGGCTACACCTTC
CDR3aa: CASSLTQGRSYGYTF

abundance: -
j_gene: TRBJ2-5
v_gene: TRBV4-1
d_gene: TRBD2
CDR3nt: TGCGCCAGCAGCCAGCCCCGGGGGCTAGCGGGAGTCCTGACCCAGTACTTC
CDR3aa: CASSQPRGLAGVLTQYF

abundance: -
j_gene: TRBJ1-1
v_gene: TRBV10-2
d_gene: -
CDR3nt: TGCGCCAGCAGCCGACAGGCGGGCACTGAAGCTTTCTTT
CDR3aa: CASSRQAGTEAFF

abundance: -
j_gene: TRBJ1-2
v_gene: TRBV11-1
d_gene: -
CDR3nt: TGTGCCAGCAGCTCTCGTGGAGATGGCTACACCTTC
CDR3aa: CASSSRGDGYTF

abundance: -
j_gene: TRBJ1-5
v_gene: TRBV2
d_gene: -
CDR3nt: TGTGCCAGCAGTACAAGAGAGACAGGCAATCAGCCCCAGCATTTT
CDR3aa: CASSTRETGNQPQHF

abundance: -
j_gene: TRBJ1-3
v_gene: TRBV4-1
d_gene: -
CDR3nt: TGCGCCAGCAGCCAAGATTCCAGAAACACCATATATTTT
CDR3aa: CASSQDSRNTIYF

abundance: -
j_gene: TRBJ1-1
v_gene: TRBV4-3
d_gene: -
CDR3nt: TGCGCCAGCAGCCAAGCTCCGGGGGGACGGAACACTGAAGCTTTCTTT
CDR3aa: CASSQAPGGRNTEAFF

abundance: -
j_gene: TRBJ2-5
v_gene: TRBV29-1
d_gene: TRBD2
CDR3nt: TGCAGCGTTCAACGGGGGGGGTACCAAGAGACCCAGTACTTC
CDR3aa: CSVQRGGYQETQYF

abundance: -
j_gene: TRBJ1-4
v_gene: TRBV28
d_gene: TRBD1
CDR3nt: TGTGCCAGCAGTTTAGAACAGGGGGAAATTGAAAAACTGTTTTTT
CDR3aa: CASSLEQGEIEKLFF

abundance: -
j_gene: TRBJ2-5
v_gene: TRBV9
d_gene: TRBD2
CDR3nt: TGTGCCAGCAGCCCCGCGGGGGGGGCCCAGTACTTC
CDR3aa: CASSPAGGAQYF

abundance: -
j_gene: TRBJ1-1
v_gene: TRBV4-1
d_gene: TRBD1
CDR3nt: TGCGCCAGCAGCCAAGACCCCCGGGACAGGGGCCTAAGACCTGGGGTTTGGGCTTTCTTT
CDR3aa: CASSQDPRDRGLRPGVWAFF

abundance: -
j_gene: TRBJ2-6
v_gene: TRBV6-6
d_gene: TRBD1
CDR3nt: TGTGCCAGCAGTTACCTGACAGGGGGCCCCAACGTCCTGACTTTC
CDR3aa: CASSYLTGGPNVLTF

abundance: -
j_gene: TRBJ2-5
v_gene: TRBV7-9
d_gene: TRBD2
CDR3nt: TGTGCCAGCAGCTTAGGGACTAGCGGGGAGACCCAGTACTTC
CDR3aa: CASSLGTSGETQYF

abundance: -
j_gene: TRBJ2-2
v_gene: TRBV7-9
d_gene: -
CDR3nt: TGTGTTACGCGCGGGGACACCGGGGAGCTGTTTTTT
CDR3aa: CVTRGDTGELFF

abundance: -
j_gene: TRBJ2-7
v_gene: TRBV27
d_gene: TRBD1
CDR3nt: TGTGCCAGCACCTGGACAGGGAGCTCCTACGAGCAGTACTTC
CDR3aa: CASTWTGSSYEQYF

abundance: -
j_gene: TRBJ1-2
v_gene: TRBV30
d_gene: TRBD1
CDR3nt: TGTGCCTGGAGTGTACTAGGGACAGGGGGTAGAAACACCTTC
CDR3aa: CAWSVLGTGGRNTF

abundance: -
j_gene: TRBJ1-1
v_gene: TRBV5-5
d_gene: TRBD1
CDR3nt: TGTGCCAGCAGCTCCTCCCAAGGGGGCTTCACTGAAGCTTTCTTT
CDR3aa: CASSSSQGGFTEAFF

abundance: -
j_gene: TRBJ1-1
v_gene: TRBV2
d_gene: -
CDR3nt: TGTGCCAGCGGAACCCCCAGGGGTCCCACTGAAGCTTTCTTT
CDR3aa: CASGTPRGPTEAFF

abundance: -
j_gene: TRBJ2-2
v_gene: TRBV5-1
d_gene: TRBD1
CDR3nt: TGCGCCAGCAGCCGCACAGGGGCCTCGATCACCGGGGAGCTGTTTTTT
CDR3aa: CASSRTGASITGELFF

abundance: once
j_gene: TRBJ1-5
v_gene: TRBV4-2
d_gene: -
CDR3nt: TGTGCCAGCAGCCAAGAGCTACGTACGGGAGTTAGCAATCAGCCCCAGCATTTT
CDR3aa: CASSQELRTGVSNQPQHF

abundance: -
j_gene: TRBJ1-5
v_gene: TRBV4-1
d_gene: TRBD1
CDR3nt: TGCGCCAGCAGCCAACCCGGGACAGGACACAATCAGCCCCAGCATTTT
CDR3aa: CASSQPGTGHNQPQHF

abundance: few
j_gene: TRBJ2-3
v_gene: TRBV6-5
d_gene: TRBD1
CDR3nt: TGTGCCAGCAGTTTGGACAGGGATACAGATACGCAGTATTTT
CDR3aa: CASSLDRDTDTQYF

abundance: -
j_gene: TRBJ2-7
v_gene: TRBV29-1
d_gene: TRBD1
CDR3nt: TGCAGCGTACAGGGGGCATCTGGCGAGCAGTACTTC
CDR3aa: CSVQGASGEQYF

abundance: -
j_gene: TRBJ2-7
v_gene: TRBV30
d_gene: TRBD1
CDR3nt: TGTGCCTGGAGTGTAAGTAGGACAGGGGTTATTTACGAGCAGTACTTC
CDR3aa: CAWSVSRTGVIYEQYF

abundance: -
j_gene: TRBJ1-1
v_gene: TRBV25-1
d_gene: -
CDR3nt: TGTGCCAGCAGTGAATCGCAAAGCAACACTGAAGCTTTCTTT
CDR3aa: CASSESQSNTEAFF

abundance: -
j_gene: TRBJ2-7
v_gene: TRBV20-1
d_gene: -
CDR3nt: TGCAGTGCTGATCTGGGGCACGAGCAGTACTTC
CDR3aa: CSADLGHEQYF

abundance: -
j_gene: TRBJ1-1
v_gene: TRBV12-2
d_gene: -
CDR3nt: TGTGCAAGTCGCTTAGCGTGGGGAGCGGACACTGAAGCTTTCTTT
CDR3aa: CASRLAWGADTEAFF

abundance: -
j_gene: TRBJ2-3
v_gene: TRBV18
d_gene: -
CDR3nt: TGTGCCAGCTCACCGGCGGAGCTAACCCCTAGCACAGATACGCAGTATTTT
CDR3aa: CASSPAELTPSTDTQYF

abundance: -
j_gene: TRBJ2-2
v_gene: TRBV7-6
d_gene: TRBD2
CDR3nt: TGTGCCAGCAGCGATCTTACCCTAGCGGGAGCTCTCGGGGAGCTGTTTTTT
CDR3aa: CASSDLTLAGALGELFF

abundance: -
j_gene: TRBJ1-2
v_gene: TRBV5-4
d_gene: -
CDR3nt: TGTGCCAGCAGCTTGGTTTTGGGAGGGGGGAATGGCTACACCTTC
CDR3aa: CASSLVLGGGNGYTF